Below, 18 T cell receptor beta chains from the same sample are listed, as sequenced in a study of beta chain features in type 1 diabetes. Of the isolated RNA, all was reverse transcribed, and so the sequenced material was expressed TCRB transcripts. Measured with immunoSEQ multiplex PCR; TCRdb has only the in-frame clones, and not every one. This sample has some 150,000 clones; 9.7% occur once, and the top ten carry 0.55% to 0.75%. Input material: central memory CD4+ T cells from blood. The receptors here all came from a woman aged 40-49 years in good health.

A few counts support this clone. The V gene is TRBV4-2, the J gene TRBJ2-7; maybe TRBD2 (6 bases). The CDR3 has 15 amino acids. V was trimmed by 4 bases and J by 1 base, leaving 14 bases between them. CDR1 and CDR2 from the germline V gene are LGHNA and YNFKEQ. For the CDR3, the DNA is TGTGCCAGCAGCCTGGGAGGCGACAGTTCCTACGAGCAGTACTTC. Translation: CASSLGGDSSYEQYF.

This clone was seen more than once but under ten times. The chain employs TRBV5-4 and TRBJ2-5; 8 bases fit TRBD1. This CDR3 spans 16 amino acids. CDR1 and CDR2 (germline): SGHNT, YYREEE (reference sequence). Germline trimming cut 3 bases from V and 2 bases from J; bases unmatched to any gene: 9. In DNA form, the CDR3 reads TGTGCCAGCAGCTCCAATTACAGGGGGTGGCAAGAGACCCAGTACTTC. It codes for CASSSNYRGWQETQYF.

This clone has a handful of counts. This sequence joins TRBV6-5 and TRBJ1-1, with 9 bases matching TRBD1. V lost 4 bases, J lost 5 bases, and 5 bases stayed unmatched. The CDR3 loop spans 14 amino acids. Germline V lookup: CDR1 MNHEY, CDR2 SVGAGI. Here the CDR3 reads CASSLQGAGTEAFF. The DNA of the CDR3 is TGTGCCAGCAGTTTACAGGGGGCTGGGACTGAAGCTTTCTTT.

Within the sample, this clone is medium-sized. The chain carries TRBV5-1 and TRBJ2-1; 7 nucleotides match TRBD1. Looked up from germline, CDR1 is SGHRS and CDR2 is YFSETQ. After removal of 7 bases from V and 5 bases from J, the junction contained 6 bases not matched to a gene. This CDR3 region has 13 residues. The CDR3 sequence is CASRLGTDNEQFF. For the CDR3, the DNA is TGCGCCAGCCGCCTCGGGACAGACAATGAGCAGTTCTTC.

This CDR3 reads CSASSGAMQYF. The CDR3 DNA is TGCAGTGCTAGTTCAGGGGCGATGCAGTACTTC. The chain recombines TRBV20-1 with TRBJ2-7; a possible D gene is TRBD1 (6 bases). Germline loops: CDR1 DFQATT, CDR2 SNEGSKA (reference sequence). V was clipped by 3 bases and J by 9 bases, with 12 bases between them. The CDR3 runs to 11 residues.

This clone was counted between two and nine times. The sample carries other DNA sequences with the same CDR3. V usage is TRBV15 and J usage is TRBJ2-5, with D unclear. Between the trimmed V and J ends, which lost 1 base and 1 base, there was a span of 4 bases. Germline V gene data show CDR1 as LNHNV and CDR2 as YYDKDF (reference sequence). The CDR3 contains 13 residues. The CDR3 spells CATSRGLQETQYF. The CDR3 DNA reads TGTGCCACCAGCAGAGGACTCCAAGAGACCCAGTACTTC.

V usage is TRBV5-1 and J usage is TRBJ2-5, with D hard to call. Germline values: CDR1 SGHRS, CDR2 YFSETQ. The length of the CDR3 is 14 residues. Trimming removed 0 bases at V and 2 bases at J, with 8 bases between. For the CDR3, the DNA is TGCGCCAGCAGCTTGGCCCTGCGGCAAGAGACCCAGTACTTC. This sequence encodes CASSLALRQETQYF.

This sequence joins TRBV6-6 and TRBJ1-6; D possibly corresponds to TRBD1 (5 bases). The CDR3 consists of 16 residues. Germline V gene sequence: CDR1 MNHNY, CDR2 SVGAGI (reference sequence). V lost 2 bases to trimming and J lost 0 bases, with 8 bases between them. The CDR3 nucleotides are TGTGCCAGCAGTTACGACAGCATCTCCTATAATTCACCCCTCCACTTT. Residues: CASSYDSISYNSPLHF.

In its sample, this clone was seen a few times. The CDR3 region is CASSRAVSSGGSEQFF. DNA for the CDR3: TGTGCCAGCAGCCGAGCTGTGTCTAGCGGGGGAAGTGAGCAGTTCTTC. The chain couples TRBV9 to TRBJ2-1, with 10 bases lining up with TRBD2. The germline gives CDR1 SGDLS, CDR2 YYNGEE. Trimming took 4 bases from V and 9 from J; bases not matched to a gene: 13. This CDR3 spans 16 amino acids.

The chain is built from TRBV2 and TRBJ1-5; D possibly corresponds to TRBD1 (6 bases). This CDR3 has 16 amino acids. CDR1 SNHLY and CDR2 FYNNEI come from the germline V gene. Trimming left V 0 bases short and J 2 bases short, with 11 bases between. CDR3 region: CASSEAQGLGNQPQHF. The CDR3 coding sequence is TGTGCCAGCAGTGAAGCCCAGGGGCTGGGCAATCAGCCCCAGCATTTT.

The chain combines TRBV29-1 with TRBJ1-2; 12 positions agree with TRBD1. Trimming cost V 6 bases and J 7 bases; bases outside gene matches: 3. The CDR3 is 12 residues long. Germline lookup yields CDR1 SQVTM and CDR2 ANQGSEA. The CDR3 DNA sequence: TGCAGCGTGGGACAGGGGGCGGGTGGCTACACCTTC. Its protein is CSVGQGAGGYTF.

Only a few counts were recorded for this clone. This sample also contains other DNA sequences that code for the same CDR3. This chain joins TRBV18 and TRBJ1-2; 11 nucleotides agree with TRBD1. Looked up from germline, CDR1 is KGHSH and CDR2 is LQKENI. This CDR3 spans 14 amino acids. The V and J ends lost 2 bases and 4 bases, in that order; junction bases with no gene match: 0. CDR3 sequence: CASSPGQGAYGYTF. CDR3 in DNA: TGTGCCAGCTCACCAGGACAGGGGGCCTATGGCTACACCTTC.

This clone was picked up a small number of times. The chain joins TRBV2 to TRBJ2-7, with a tentative D call TRBD1 (5 bases). This CDR3 has 12 residues. The ends were cut back, 6 bases at V and 5 bases at J, with 11 bases in the middle. CDR1 is SNHLY and CDR2 is FYNNEI in the germline V gene. The DNA for the CDR3 is TGTGCCAGCAGGACGGACATGCACGAGCAGTACTTC. Residues: CASRTDMHEQYF.

This clone has only a few counts. The V gene is TRBV27, the J gene TRBJ2-1; 7 positions agree with TRBD2. V trimming: 0 bases; J trimming: 5 bases; junction bases outside the gene matches: 16. Germline-derived CDR1 and CDR2 are MNHEY and SMNVEV (reference sequence). This CDR3 is 19 amino acids long. CDR3 amino acids: CASSLSRQTSPQVNNEQFF. The CDR3 DNA is TGTGCCAGCAGTTTATCGAGGCAGACTAGCCCCCAAGTAAACAATGAGCAGTTCTTC.

The CDR3 reads CASSPPRSGGLSYEQYF. CDR3 DNA: TGTGCCAGCAGCCCTCCTAGGAGCGGGGGTCTCTCCTACGAGCAGTACTTC. The chain combines TRBV7-2 with TRBJ2-7; 8 bases line up with TRBD2. Trimming cost V 5 bases and J 0 bases; bases outside gene matches: 12. CDR3 length equals 17 residues. Germline CDR1 and CDR2: SGHTA and FQGNSA. Filled out from reference TRBV7-2 and TRBJ2-7, the complete variable domain reads GAGVSQSPSNKVTEKGKDVELRCDPISGHTALYWYRQSLGQGLEFLIYFQGNSAPDKSGLPSDRFSAERTGGSVSTLTIQRTQQEDSAVYLCASSPPRSGGLSYEQYFGPGTRLTVT.

The gene calls are TRBV6-5 and TRBJ1-5; TRBD1 matches 7 bases. Germline V gene lookup returns CDR1 MNHEY and CDR2 SVGAGI. The CDR3 is made up of 15 amino acids. V lost 0 bases, J lost 2 bases, and 1 base stayed unmatched. The DNA of the CDR3 is TGTGCCAGCAGTTACTCCGGACAGGGCAATCAGCCCCAGCATTTT. It yields the protein CASSYSGQGNQPQHF.

This clone was detected ten times or more. This sequence joins TRBV7-2 and TRBJ2-3; D might be TRBD1 (5 bases). The V and J ends lost 2 bases and 1 base respectively, with 13 bases between them. The CDR3 has 16 amino acids. The germline gives CDR1 SGHTA, CDR2 FQGNSA. The CDR3 sequence is CASSLWRAGRTDTQYF. Here the CDR3 DNA reads TGTGCCAGCAGCTTATGGCGTGCAGGGCGCACAGATACGCAGTATTTT.

This sequence joins TRBV5-1 and TRBJ2-7, with TRBD1 matching over 8 bases. Germline values: CDR1 SGHRS, CDR2 YFSETQ. V lost 4 bases and J lost 0; bases outside the gene matches: 9. CDR3 length equals 16 residues. The CDR3 bases are TGCGCCAGCAGCCGGACCCGACAGGGGAGCTCCTACGAGCAGTACTTC. Protein sequence: CASSRTRQGSSYEQYF.